This TCR beta chain was profiled in a study of blood T cell repertoires in COVID-19. Clones were sequenced by immunoSEQ multiplex PCR, and TCRdb holds only the in-frame ones, with some missing. This sample has fewer than 400,000 clones, with 85% found just once. The CDR3 consists of 13 residues. V lost 1 base, J lost 2 bases, and 5 bases lay in between. From germline, CDR1 is SGHTA and CDR2 FQGNSA. The genes are TRBV7-2 and TRBJ1-1; D gene ambiguous. Input material: PBMCs or T cells enriched from blood (not recorded which). The sequence was obtained from a woman between 25 and 40 years old who had been exposed to COVID-19. The CDR3 nucleotides are TGTGCCAGCAGCTTAGTTATAAACACTGAAGCTTTCTTT. Its translation: CASSLVINTEAFF. Combining the CDR3 with reference TRBV7-2 and TRBJ1-1 gives the whole variable domain GAGVSQSPSNKVTEKGKDVELRCDPISGHTALYWYRQSLGQGLEFLIYFQGNSAPDKSGLPSDRFSAERTGGSVSTLTIQRTQQEDSAVYLCASSLVINTEAFFGQGTRLTVV.